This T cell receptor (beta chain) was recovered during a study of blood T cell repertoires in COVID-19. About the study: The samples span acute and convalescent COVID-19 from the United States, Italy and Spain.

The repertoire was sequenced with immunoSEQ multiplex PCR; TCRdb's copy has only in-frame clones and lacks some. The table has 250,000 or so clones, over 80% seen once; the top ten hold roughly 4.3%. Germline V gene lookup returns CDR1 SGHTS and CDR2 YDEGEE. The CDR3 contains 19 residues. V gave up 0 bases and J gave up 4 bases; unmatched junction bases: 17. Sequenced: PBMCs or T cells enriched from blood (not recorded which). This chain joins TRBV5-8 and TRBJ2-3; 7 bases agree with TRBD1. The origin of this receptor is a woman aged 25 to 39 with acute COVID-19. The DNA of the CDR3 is TGTGCCAGCAGCTTGGAGGCAGGGGGACCTTCCATCATCCCAGATACGCAGTATTTT. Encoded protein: CASSLEAGGPSIIPDTQYF.